The T cell receptor (beta chain) described here comes from a study of CD4 T cells in relation to SARS-CoV-2 and coronaviruses. Study-level background: PBMCs were cultured with antigen for approximately nine days before TCR beta sequencing. General study points: Crossreactive clones expanded significantly less to SARS-CoV-2 than monoreactive clones.

Assay: immunoSEQ multiplex PCR; the TCRdb copy retains only in-frame clones and omits some. The sample lists 21,000 or so clones; about 81% were seen once. The germline gives CDR1 SGDLS, CDR2 YYNGEE. V lost 0 bases, J lost 5 bases, and 14 bases lay in between. The CDR3 consists of 15 residues. The unexposed donors gave CD4+ T cells in about 2010-2019, prior to COVID-19. CD4+ T cells were isolated from the cells after around 10 days of culture. Testing used SARS-CoV-2 S/N and four cold-coronavirus spikes on unexposed-donor CD4+ T cells, cells permitting. Notes on this clone: Its antigen is still unknown.

Sequenced: CD4+ T cells from PBMCs, cultured in vitro. V and J are TRBV9 and TRBJ1-1; D is uncertain. The TCR comes from a human donor in good health. The CDR3: CASSVGAPWETEAFF. The CDR3 coding sequence is TGTGCCAGCAGCGTAGGGGCACCGTGGGAAACTGAAGCTTTCTTT. The entire variable domain, with the rest obtained from reference TRBV9 and TRBJ1-1, is as follows: DSGVTQTPKHLITATGQRVTLRCSPRSGDLSVYWYQQSLDQGLQFLIQYYNGEERAKGNILERFSAQQFPDLHSELNLSSLELGDSALYFCASSVGAPWETEAFFGQGTRLTVV.